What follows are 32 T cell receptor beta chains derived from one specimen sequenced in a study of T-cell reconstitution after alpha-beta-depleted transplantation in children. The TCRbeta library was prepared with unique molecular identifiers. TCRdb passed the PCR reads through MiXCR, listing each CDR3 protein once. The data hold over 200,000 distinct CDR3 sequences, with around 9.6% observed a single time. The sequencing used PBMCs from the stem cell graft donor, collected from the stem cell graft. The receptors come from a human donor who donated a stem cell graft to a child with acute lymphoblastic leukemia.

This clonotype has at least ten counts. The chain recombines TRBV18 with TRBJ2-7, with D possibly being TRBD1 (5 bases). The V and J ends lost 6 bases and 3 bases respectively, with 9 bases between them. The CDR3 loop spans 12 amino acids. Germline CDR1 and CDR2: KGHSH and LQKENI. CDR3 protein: CASSQDSYEQYF. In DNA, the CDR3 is TGTGCCAGCTCGCAAGACAGCTACGAGCAGTACTTC.

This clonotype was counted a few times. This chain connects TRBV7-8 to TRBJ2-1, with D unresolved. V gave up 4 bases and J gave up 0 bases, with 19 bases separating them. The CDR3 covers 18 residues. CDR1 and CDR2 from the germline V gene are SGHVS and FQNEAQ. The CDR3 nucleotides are TGTGCCAGCAGCTCAAACCCAGTCCGGCAGAGCTCCTACAATGAGCAGTTCTTC. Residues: CASSSNPVRQSSYNEQFF.

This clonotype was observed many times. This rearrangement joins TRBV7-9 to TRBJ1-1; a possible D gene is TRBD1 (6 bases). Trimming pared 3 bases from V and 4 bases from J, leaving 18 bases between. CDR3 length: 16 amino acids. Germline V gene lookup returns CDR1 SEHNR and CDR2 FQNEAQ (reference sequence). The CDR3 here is CASSLPQGFASTEAFF. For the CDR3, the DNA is TGTGCCAGCAGCTTGCCCCAGGGGTTTGCGAGCACTGAAGCTTTCTTT.

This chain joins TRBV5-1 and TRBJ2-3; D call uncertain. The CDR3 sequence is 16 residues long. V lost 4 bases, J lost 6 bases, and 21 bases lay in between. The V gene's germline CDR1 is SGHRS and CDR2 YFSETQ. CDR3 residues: CASSPMSGVSRDTQYF. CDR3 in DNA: TGCGCCAGCAGCCCCATGAGTGGGGTTTCGAGGGATACGCAGTATTTT.

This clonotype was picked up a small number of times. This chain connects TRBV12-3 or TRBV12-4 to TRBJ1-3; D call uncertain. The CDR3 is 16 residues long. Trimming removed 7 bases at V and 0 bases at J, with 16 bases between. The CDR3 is CASIRGSLASGNTIYF. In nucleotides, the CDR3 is TGTGCCAGCATCCGTGGCAGCCTGGCCTCTGGAAACACCATATATTTT.

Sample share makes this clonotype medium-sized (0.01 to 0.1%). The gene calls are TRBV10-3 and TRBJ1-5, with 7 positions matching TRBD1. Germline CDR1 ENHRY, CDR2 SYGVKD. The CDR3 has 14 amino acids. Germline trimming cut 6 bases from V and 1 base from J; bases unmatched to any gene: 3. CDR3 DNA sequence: TGTGCCATCAGGTCGGGACAGAGCAATCAGCCCCAGCATTTT. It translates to CAIRSGQSNQPQHF.

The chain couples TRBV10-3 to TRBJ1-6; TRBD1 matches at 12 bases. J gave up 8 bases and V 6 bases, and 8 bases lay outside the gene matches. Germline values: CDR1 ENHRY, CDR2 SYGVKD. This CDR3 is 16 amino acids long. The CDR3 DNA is TGTGCCATCAGAGCCGGGACAGGGGGCCTCGATTCACCCCTCCACTTT. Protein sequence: CAIRAGTGGLDSPLHF.

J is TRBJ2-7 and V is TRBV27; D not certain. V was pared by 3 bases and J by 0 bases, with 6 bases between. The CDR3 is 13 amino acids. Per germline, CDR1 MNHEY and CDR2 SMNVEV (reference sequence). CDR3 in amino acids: CASSLLASYEQYF. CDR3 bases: TGTGCCAGCAGTTTGCTGGCCTCCTACGAGCAGTACTTC.

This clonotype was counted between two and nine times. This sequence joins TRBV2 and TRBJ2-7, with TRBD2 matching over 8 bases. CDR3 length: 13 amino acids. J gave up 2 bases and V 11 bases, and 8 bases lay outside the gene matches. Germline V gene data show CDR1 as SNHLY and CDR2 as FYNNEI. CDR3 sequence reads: CAGTSGQTYEQYF. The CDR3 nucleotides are TGTGCCGGAACTAGCGGTCAGACCTACGAGCAGTACTTC.

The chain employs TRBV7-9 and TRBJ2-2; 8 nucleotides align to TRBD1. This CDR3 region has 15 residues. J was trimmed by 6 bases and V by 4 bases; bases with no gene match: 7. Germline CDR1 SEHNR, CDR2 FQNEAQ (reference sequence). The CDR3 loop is CASSSPLTGAGELFF. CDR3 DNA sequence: TGTGCCAGCAGCTCCCCACTGACAGGGGCCGGGGAGCTGTTTTTT. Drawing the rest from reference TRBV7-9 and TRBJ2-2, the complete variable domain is DTGVSQNPRHKITKRGQNVTFRCDPISEHNRLYWYRQTLGQGPEFLTYFQNEAQLEKSRLLSDRFSAERPKGSFSTLEIQRTEQGDSAMYLCASSSPLTGAGELFFGEGSRLTVL.

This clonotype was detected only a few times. CDR3 sequence: CSASRVNSPLHF. The CDR3 DNA sequence: TGCAGTGCTAGCAGGGTTAATTCACCCCTCCACTTT. V usage is TRBV20-1 and J usage is TRBJ1-6; a possible D gene is TRBD1 (5 bases). CDR1 and CDR2 from the germline V gene are DFQATT and SNEGSKA (reference sequence). The CDR3 consists of 12 residues. Between the trimmed V and J ends, which lost 3 bases and 6 bases, there was a span of 6 bases.

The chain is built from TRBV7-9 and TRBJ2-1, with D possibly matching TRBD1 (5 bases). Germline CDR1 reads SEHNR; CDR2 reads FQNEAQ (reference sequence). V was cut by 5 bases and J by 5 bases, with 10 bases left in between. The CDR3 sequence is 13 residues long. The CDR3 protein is CASSPTADNEQFF. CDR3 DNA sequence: TGTGCCAGCAGCCCGACAGCCGACAATGAGCAGTTCTTC.

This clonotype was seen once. CDR3 DNA sequence: TGCAGTGCCCCGAGGGCGGGTCGGGCTAACTATGGCTACACCTTC. This translates into CSAPRAGRANYGYTF. The rearrangement uses TRBV20-1 and TRBJ1-2; no reliable D call. Trimming removed 6 bases from V and 0 bases from J, with 17 bases in between. Per germline, CDR1 DFQATT and CDR2 SNEGSKA (reference sequence). This CDR3 has 15 amino acids.

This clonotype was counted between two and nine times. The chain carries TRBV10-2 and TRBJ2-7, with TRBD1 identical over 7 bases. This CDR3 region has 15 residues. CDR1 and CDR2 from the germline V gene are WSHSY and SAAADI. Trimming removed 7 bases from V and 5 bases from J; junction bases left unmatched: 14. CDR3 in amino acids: CASIPILTGSHEQYF. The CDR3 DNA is TGCGCCAGCATTCCTATCTTGACAGGGAGCCACGAGCAGTACTTC.

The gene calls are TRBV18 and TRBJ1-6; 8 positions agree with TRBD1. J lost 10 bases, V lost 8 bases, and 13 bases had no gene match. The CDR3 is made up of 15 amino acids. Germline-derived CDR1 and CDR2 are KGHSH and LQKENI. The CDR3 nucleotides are TGTGCCAGCACCCGCTCCGGGACAGGTCGGTCACCCCTCCACTTT. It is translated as CASTRSGTGRSPLHF.

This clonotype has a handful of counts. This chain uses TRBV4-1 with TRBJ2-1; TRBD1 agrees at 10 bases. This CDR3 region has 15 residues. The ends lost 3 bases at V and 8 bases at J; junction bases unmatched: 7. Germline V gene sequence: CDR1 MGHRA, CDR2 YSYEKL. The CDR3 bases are TGCGCCAGCAGCCAGATAGACAGGGGGCGAGATGAGCAGTTCTTC. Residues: CASSQIDRGRDEQFF.

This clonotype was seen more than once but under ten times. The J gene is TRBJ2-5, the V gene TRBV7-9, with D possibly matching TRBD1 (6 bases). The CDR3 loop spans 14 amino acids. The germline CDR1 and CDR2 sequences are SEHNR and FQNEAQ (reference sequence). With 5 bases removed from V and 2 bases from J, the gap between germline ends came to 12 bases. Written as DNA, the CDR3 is TGTGCCAGCAGCCGGGACATCGTTCAAGAGACCCAGTACTTC. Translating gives CASSRDIVQETQYF.

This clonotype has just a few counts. CDR3 in DNA: TGTGCCAGCAGGGGCCCCTATAATTCACCCCTCCACTTT. Translated: CASRGPYNSPLHF. The V call is TRBV6-1, the J call TRBJ1-6, with no clear D. The CDR3 is 13 residues long. Trimming left V 6 bases short and J 2 bases short, with 5 bases between. Germline V gene sequence: CDR1 MNHNS, CDR2 SASEGT.

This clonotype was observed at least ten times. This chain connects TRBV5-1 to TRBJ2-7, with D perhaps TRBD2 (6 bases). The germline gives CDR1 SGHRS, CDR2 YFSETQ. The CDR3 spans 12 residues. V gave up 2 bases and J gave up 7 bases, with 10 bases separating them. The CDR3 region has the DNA TGCGCCAGCAGCTTAATCGCGGGAGAGCAGTACTTC. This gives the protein CASSLIAGEQYF.

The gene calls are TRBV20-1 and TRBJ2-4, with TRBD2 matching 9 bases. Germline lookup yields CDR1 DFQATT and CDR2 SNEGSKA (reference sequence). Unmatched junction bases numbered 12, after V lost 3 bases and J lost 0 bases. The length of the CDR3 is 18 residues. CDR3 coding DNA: TGCAGTGCTAGGGGATGGCTAGCGGGGAACTCAGCCAAAAACATTCAGTACTTC. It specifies CSARGWLAGNSAKNIQYF.

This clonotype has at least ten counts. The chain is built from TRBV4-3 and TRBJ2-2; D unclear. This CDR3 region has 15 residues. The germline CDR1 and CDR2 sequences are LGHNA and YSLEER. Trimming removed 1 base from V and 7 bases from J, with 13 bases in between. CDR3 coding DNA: TGCGCCAGCAGCCAAGGGGTGGTGGAAGGCGGGGAGCTGTTTTTT. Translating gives CASSQGVVEGGELFF.

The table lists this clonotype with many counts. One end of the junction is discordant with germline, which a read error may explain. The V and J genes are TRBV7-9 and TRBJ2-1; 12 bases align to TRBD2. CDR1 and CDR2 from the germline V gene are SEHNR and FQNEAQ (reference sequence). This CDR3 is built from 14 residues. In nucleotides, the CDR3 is TGTGCCAGCAGCCTAGCGGGGGGGCGGAATGAGCAGTTCTTC. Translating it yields CASSLAGGRNEQFF.

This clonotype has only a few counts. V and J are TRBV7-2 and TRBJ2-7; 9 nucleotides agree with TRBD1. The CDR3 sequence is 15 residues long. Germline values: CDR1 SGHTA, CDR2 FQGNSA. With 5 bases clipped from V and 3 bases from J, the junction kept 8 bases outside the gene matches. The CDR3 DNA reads TGTGCCAGCAGCCCCCAGGGACAGGGAATCTACGAGCAGTACTTC. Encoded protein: CASSPQGQGIYEQYF. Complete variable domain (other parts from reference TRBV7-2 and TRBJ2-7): GAGVSQSPSNKVTEKGKDVELRCDPISGHTALYWYRQSLGQGLEFLIYFQGNSAPDKSGLPSDRFSAERTGGSVSTLTIQRTQQEDSAVYLCASSPQGQGIYEQYFGPGTRLTVT.

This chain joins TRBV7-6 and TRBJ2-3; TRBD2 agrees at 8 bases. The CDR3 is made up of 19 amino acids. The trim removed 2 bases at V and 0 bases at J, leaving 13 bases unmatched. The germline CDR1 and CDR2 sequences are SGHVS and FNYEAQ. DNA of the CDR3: TGTGCCAGCAGCTTAACAAGCGGGGGCACCAGAACTAGCACAGATACGCAGTATTTT. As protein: CASSLTSGGTRTSTDTQYF.

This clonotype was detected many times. The CDR3 loop reads CASSTNQGGTEAFF. Written as DNA, the CDR3 is TGTGCCAGCAGTACAAATCAGGGAGGAACTGAAGCTTTCTTT. The V gene is TRBV6-2 or TRBV6-3, the J gene TRBJ1-1, with D perhaps TRBD1 (5 bases). The CDR3 totals 14 residues. Trimming removed 5 bases at V and 5 bases at J, with 15 bases between. Germline CDR1 is MNHEY and CDR2 is SVGEGT.

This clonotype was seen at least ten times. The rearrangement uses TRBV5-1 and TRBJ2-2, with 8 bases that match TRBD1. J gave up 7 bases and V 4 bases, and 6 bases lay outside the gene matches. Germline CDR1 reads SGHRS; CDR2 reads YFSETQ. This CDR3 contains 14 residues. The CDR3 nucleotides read TGCGCCAGCAGCGAACAGGGGGTCCTCGGGGAGCTGTTTTTT. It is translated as CASSEQGVLGELFF.

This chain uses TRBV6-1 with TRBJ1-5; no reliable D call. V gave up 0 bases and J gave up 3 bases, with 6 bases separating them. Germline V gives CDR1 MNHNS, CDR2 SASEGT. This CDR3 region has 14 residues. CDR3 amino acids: CASSEAPDNQPQHF. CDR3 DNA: TGTGCCAGCAGTGAAGCGCCTGACAATCAGCCCCAGCATTTT.

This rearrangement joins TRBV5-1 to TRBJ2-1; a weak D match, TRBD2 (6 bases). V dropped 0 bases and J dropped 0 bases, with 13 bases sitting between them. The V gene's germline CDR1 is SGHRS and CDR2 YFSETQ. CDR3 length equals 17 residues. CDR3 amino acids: CASSLAASASSYNEQFF. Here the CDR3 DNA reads TGCGCCAGCAGCTTGGCCGCTAGCGCGAGCTCCTACAATGAGCAGTTCTTC. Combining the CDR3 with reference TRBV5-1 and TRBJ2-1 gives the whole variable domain KAGVTQTPRYLIKTRGQQVTLSCSPISGHRSVSWYQQTPGQGLQFLFEYFSETQRNKGNFPGRFSGRQFSNSRSEMNVSTLELGDSALYLCASSLAASASSYNEQFFGPGTRLTVL.

The CDR3 nucleotides are TGTGCCACTCAAACGGGGGACAGGAGGGCCCAAGGGTATGGCTACACCTTC. The encoded protein is CATQTGDRRAQGYGYTF. The chain joins TRBV10-3 to TRBJ1-2; TRBD1 matches at 8 bases. CDR3 length equals 17 residues. The V gene end was trimmed by 10 bases and the J gene end by 5 bases; junction bases not matched to a gene: 21. The germline V gene encodes CDR1 ENHRY and CDR2 SYGVKD.

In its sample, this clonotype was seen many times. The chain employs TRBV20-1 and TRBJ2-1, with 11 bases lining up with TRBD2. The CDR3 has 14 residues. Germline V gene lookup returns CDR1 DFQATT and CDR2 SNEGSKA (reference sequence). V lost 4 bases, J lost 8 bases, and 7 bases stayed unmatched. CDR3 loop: CSATSGGILDEQFF. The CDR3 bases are TGCAGTGCTACTAGCGGGGGGATTCTCGATGAGCAGTTCTTC.

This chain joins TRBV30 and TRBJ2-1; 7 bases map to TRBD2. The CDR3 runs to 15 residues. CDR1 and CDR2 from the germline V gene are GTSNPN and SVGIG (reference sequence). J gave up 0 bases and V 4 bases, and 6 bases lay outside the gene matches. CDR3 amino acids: CAWILGGSSYNEQFF. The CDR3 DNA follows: TGTGCCTGGATATTGGGGGGGTCCTCCTACAATGAGCAGTTCTTC.

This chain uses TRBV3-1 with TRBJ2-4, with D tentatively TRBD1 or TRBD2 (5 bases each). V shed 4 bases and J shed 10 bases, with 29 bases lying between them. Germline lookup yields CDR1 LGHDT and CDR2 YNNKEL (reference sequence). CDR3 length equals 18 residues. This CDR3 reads CASSRASTYRTEVNIQYF. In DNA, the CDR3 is TGTGCCAGCAGCCGCGCAAGTACCTACAGGACTGAAGTAAATATTCAGTACTTC.